A selection of T cell receptor beta chains follows, all from one sample in a study of vaccination effects on CD4 cells after COVID-19. For these TCRs, the target antigens are not known. The repertoire was sequenced with immunoSEQ multiplex PCR; TCRdb's copy has only in-frame clones and lacks some. The sample carries roughly 24,000 clones, roughly 81% recorded once. The sequencing here drew on CD4+ T cells from PBMCs cultured with SARS-CoV-2 spike peptides, taken after COVID-19 vaccination. These receptors originate from a human donor who received a COVID-19 vaccine. Some clones in this sample may be carry-over from other donors' samples. CDR3s include the opening cysteine and the closing phenylalanine or tryptophan. The order of the fields is clone size, D gene, V gene, J gene, CDR3 protein, CDR3 DNA. D genes are given only for firm matches. Some rows mark clone size as missing; the rest say once, few, many or name a class of expanded clone.

>-|-|TRBV9|TRBJ2-5
CASSVEGGAKTQYF
TGTGCCAGCAGCGTAGAAGGGGGGGCGAAGACCCAGTACTTC
>-|TRBD2|TRBV7-2|TRBJ2-2
CASSPQGLNTGELFF
TGTGCCAGCAGCCCCCAGGGACTAAACACCGGGGAGCTGTTTTTT
>-|-|TRBV19|TRBJ1-1
CASTTRWVLNTEAFF
TGTGCCAGTACTACCCGGTGGGTCTTGAACACTGAAGCTTTCTTT
>-|-|TRBV18|TRBJ2-1
CASSLTGYNEQFF
TGTGCCAGCTCACTCACAGGATACAATGAGCAGTTCTTC
>-|-|TRBV7-9|TRBJ2-2
CASSLTGSNTGELFF
TGTGCCAGCAGCTTAACCGGGTCCAACACCGGGGAGCTGTTTTTT
>-|TRBD1|TRBV7-9|TRBJ1-6
CASSAGTGTNSPLHF
TGTGCCAGCAGCGCCGGGACAGGGACCAATTCACCCCTCCACTTT
>-|-|TRBV15|TRBJ1-5
CATSRVGLQNQPQHF
TGTGCCACCAGCAGAGTGGGGCTCCAGAATCAGCCCCAGCATTTT
>-|-|TRBV19|TRBJ1-1
CASSDGGWMNTEAFF
TGTGCCAGTAGTGACGGTGGCTGGATGAACACTGAAGCTTTCTTT
>-|TRBD1|TRBV3-1/TRBV3-2|TRBJ1-1
CASSRTRGQGGTEAFF
TGTGCCAGCAGCCGGACTCGGGGACAGGGGGGCACTGAAGCTTTCTTT
>-|TRBD1|TRBV27|TRBJ1-1
CASKRAGTVNTEAFF
TGTGCCAGCAAAAGAGCCGGGACAGTAAACACTGAAGCTTTCTTT
>-|-|TRBV7-9|TRBJ1-3
CASSRFLRDSGNTIYF
TGTGCCAGCAGCCGTTTCCTTCGGGACTCTGGAAACACCATATATTTT
>-|-|TRBV19|TRBJ1-1
CASSIYTPNTEAFF
TGTGCCAGTAGTATTTACACCCCGAACACTGAAGCTTTCTTT
>-|-|TRBV9|TRBJ1-6
CASSVPRTGLINSPLHF
TGTGCCAGCAGCGTACCCCGTACGGGACTGATAAATTCACCCCTCCACTTT
>-|TRBD1|TRBV6-6|TRBJ1-1
CASSPRQGMNTEAFF
TGTGCCAGCAGTCCCCGACAGGGCATGAACACTGAAGCTTTCTTT
>once|-|TRBV18|TRBJ1-1
CASSPEADTEAFF
TGTGCCAGCTCACCGGAGGCAGACACTGAAGCTTTCTTT
>-|TRBD1|TRBV18|TRBJ1-3
CASSTDRVGGNTIYF
TGTGCCAGCTCAACAGACAGGGTTGGAGGAAACACCATATATTTT
>-|TRBD1|TRBV24-1|TRBJ2-1
CATSEGQVGNEQFF
TGTGCCACCAGTGAAGGACAGGTCGGGAATGAGCAGTTCTTC
>-|-|TRBV6-5|TRBJ2-5
CASKFQGGETQYF
TGTGCCAGCAAGTTCCAGGGAGGAGAGACCCAGTACTTC
>once|-|TRBV28|TRBJ1-2
CASSLLRGTDGYTF
TGTGCCAGCAGTTTATTGCGGGGGACGGATGGCTACACCTTC
>-|-|TRBV6-5|TRBJ2-1
CASRAVSARYNEQFF
TGTGCCAGCAGAGCCGTCTCTGCAAGATACAATGAGCAGTTCTTC
>-|-|TRBV25-1|TRBJ2-5
CASSPFGAQETQYF
TGTGCCAGCAGTCCTTTCGGGGCCCAAGAGACCCAGTACTTC
>-|-|TRBV3-1/TRBV3-2|TRBJ1-4
CASSQDFREKLFF
TGTGCCAGCAGCCAAGATTTTCGGGAAAAACTGTTTTTT
>once|-|TRBV14|TRBJ1-2
CASSPGTAYGYTF
TGTGCCAGCAGCCCCGGTACAGCCTATGGCTACACCTTC
>few|TRBD1|TRBV3-1/TRBV3-2|TRBJ1-2
CVAGQGSYGYTF
TGTGTCGCGGGACAGGGGAGCTATGGCTACACCTTC
>-|-|TRBV5-1|TRBJ2-5
CASSIQETQYF
TGCGCCAGCAGCATACAAGAGACCCAGTACTTC
>-|TRBD1|TRBV6-4|TRBJ2-3
CASRADRGSDTQYF
TGTGCCAGCAGGGCGGACAGGGGATCAGATACGCAGTATTTT
>-|TRBD1|TRBV6-5|TRBJ1-2
CASSYSQTGGDYGYTF
TGTGCCAGCAGTTACTCGCAGACAGGGGGAGACTATGGCTACACCTTC
>-|-|TRBV24-1|TRBJ2-2
CATSDPKRGETGELFF
TGTGCCACCAGTGATCCTAAGAGGGGGGAAACCGGGGAGCTGTTTTTT
>-|-|TRBV30|TRBJ2-5
CAWSVGLAEETQYF
TGTGCCTGGAGTGTTGGGCTAGCTGAAGAGACCCAGTACTTC
>-|-|TRBV4-3|TRBJ2-2
CASSQGETVRELFF
TGCGCCAGCAGCCAAGGGGAAACCGTGCGGGAGCTGTTTTTT
>-|-|TRBV28|TRBJ1-2
CASSLFQVYGYTF
TGTGCCAGCAGTTTGTTTCAGGTATATGGCTACACCTTC
>-|-|TRBV27|TRBJ1-6
CASSLVQGNSPLHF
TGTGCCAGCAGTTTAGTGCAGGGGAATTCACCCCTCCACTTT
>-|-|TRBV29-1|TRBJ2-3
CSVLKGSSTDTQYF
TGCAGCGTTCTCAAGGGGTCCTCCACAGATACGCAGTATTTT
>-|TRBD1|TRBV7-8|TRBJ1-1
CASSSRGQGTNTEAFF
TGTGCCAGCAGCTCGCGAGGACAGGGGACGAACACTGAAGCTTTCTTT
>-|TRBD1|TRBV6-5|TRBJ1-1
CASSPRGGLTEAFF
TGTGCCAGCAGCCCACGAGGGGGCTTGACTGAAGCTTTCTTT
>once|-|TRBV15|TRBJ1-4
CATSRAPLATNEKLFF
TGTGCCACCAGCCGGGCCCCTTTAGCAACTAATGAAAAACTGTTTTTT
>few|-|TRBV7-9|TRBJ1-1
CASSLWQGGTEAFF
TGTGCCAGCAGCTTATGGCAGGGTGGGACTGAAGCTTTCTTT
>-|-|TRBV15|TRBJ1-3
CATSLRLLEAIYF
TGTGCCACCAGCTTACGACTTCTAGAGGCCATATATTTT
>-|-|TRBV20-1|TRBJ1-1
CSAHEFAEAFF
TGCAGTGCTCACGAGTTCGCTGAAGCTTTCTTT
>-|-|TRBV5-4|TRBJ2-3
CASSLGSPADTQYF
TGTGCCAGCAGCTTGGGGTCCCCTGCTGATACGCAGTATTTT
>-|-|TRBV12-3/TRBV12-4|TRBJ2-2
CASTPTYTGELFF
TGTGCCAGCACCCCTACCTACACCGGGGAGCTGTTTTTT
>-|-|TRBV10-3|TRBJ2-3
CAVSSGAPLDTQYF
TGTGCCGTTTCCTCAGGGGCCCCCCTTGATACGCAGTATTTT
>-|-|TRBV4-1|TRBJ1-5
CASSQVVSVTSQPQHF
TGCGCCAGCAGCCAAGTGGTTTCCGTCACTAGTCAGCCCCAGCATTTT
>-|-|TRBV5-1|TRBJ2-7
CASSAGPPPSYEQYF
TGCGCCAGCAGCGCGGGACCCCCACCCTCCTACGAGCAGTACTTC
>-|-|TRBV4-3|TRBJ1-2
CASSQDRAGYGYTF
TGCGCCAGCAGCCAAGATAGGGCAGGCTATGGCTACACCTTC
>-|-|TRBV24-1|TRBJ1-4
CATSDPSGSNEKLFF
TGTGCCACCAGTGATCCGAGTGGGTCTAATGAAAAACTGTTTTTT
>-|-|TRBV5-8|TRBJ1-1
CASSLRRYTEAFF
TGTGCCAGCAGCTTGAGAAGGTACACTGAAGCTTTCTTT
>-|-|TRBV10-3|TRBJ1-2
CAINQSGGLSGYTF
TGTGCCATCAACCAAAGTGGGGGGCTAAGCGGCTACACCTTC
>-|TRBD1|TRBV2|TRBJ2-4
CASSGGPGQGKSIQYF
TGTGCCAGCAGCGGGGGCCCGGGACAGGGGAAGAGCATTCAGTACTTC
>-|-|TRBV7-3|TRBJ2-1
CASSLMGGNEQFF
TGTGCCAGCAGCTTAATGGGGGGCAATGAGCAGTTCTTC
>-|-|TRBV27|TRBJ2-3
CASRETGGRTNTQYF
TGTGCCAGCAGGGAGACGGGGGGCCGCACGAATACGCAGTATTTT
>-|TRBD2|TRBV10-1|TRBJ2-1
CASSSPGTRDHEQFF
TGCGCCAGCAGTAGCCCCGGGACTAGAGACCATGAGCAGTTCTTC
>-|TRBD1|TRBV6-6|TRBJ1-5
CASSPGQGWRGNQPQHF
TGTGCCAGCAGTCCGGGACAGGGGTGGAGGGGGAATCAGCCCCAGCATTTT
>-|TRBD2|TRBV3-1/TRBV3-2|TRBJ2-2
CASSQDRGGILTGELFF
TGTGCCAGCAGCCAAGATCGGGGGGGGATCCTCACCGGGGAGCTGTTTTTT
>-|-|TRBV5-1|TRBJ1-1
CASSFFPAANTEAFF
TGCGCCAGCAGCTTTTTTCCGGCGGCGAACACTGAAGCTTTCTTT